This T cell receptor (beta chain) is drawn from a study of a mutant IDH1 vaccine in newly diagnosed glioma. Study summary: Treatment recipients were roughly 62% male and approximately 40% female, and their mean age was about 39 years. Antecedent treatment encompassed radiotherapy, temozolomide, or their combination; the majority received both.

The CDR3 loop spans 14 amino acids. V gave up 2 bases and J gave up 0 bases, with 5 bases separating them. Germline CDR1 SGHNT, CDR2 YYREEE (reference sequence). Clones were read by immunoSEQ multiplex PCR, and TCRdb kept only the in-frame ones, dropping some. The sample records 40,000 to 55,000 clones, approximately 79% being singletons. As for this clone: What it recognizes is unknown.

Specified time point: week 35, safety follow-up. Topical imiquimod accompanied each vaccine dose, which consisted of 300 ug of mutant IDH1 20-mer peptide. The sequence came from a man between 40 and 49 years old with glioma. The chain has TRBV5-4 and TRBJ2-2; D gene ambiguous. The material sequenced was PBMCs, taken from a glioma patient whose treatment included an IDH1 peptide vaccine. The CDR3 DNA reads TGTGCCAGCAGCTTCACCACGAACACCGGGGAGCTGTTTTTT. Encoded protein: CASSFTTNTGELFF.